This entry is about one TCR beta chain. Its antigen remains unknown. Profiled with immunoSEQ multiplex PCR; TCRdb holds only in-frame clones, not every one. This sample has tens of thousands of clones, with around 70% found just once. This CDR3 has 14 amino acids. V was clipped by 5 bases and J by 5 bases; unmatched bases: 4. Germline V gives CDR1 MNHEY, CDR2 SMNVEV (reference sequence). The data are from a study of cytotoxic CD8 clonotypes in ibrutinib-treated CLL. Across the whole study: It was after a median about 12 months of treatment, range 6 to 36, that response samples were taken. Broader study findings: Once treatment began, public clonotypes, which were uncommon, contracted or stayed stable. Ibrutinib response saw clonality rise, and progression saw it return toward baseline.

The V call is TRBV27, the J call TRBJ2-1; 9 bases map to TRBD2. The TCR originated in a human donor with chronic lymphocytic leukemia. This material consisted of PBMCs, taken at disease progression, from a patient treated with ibrutinib. In nucleotides, the CDR3 is TGTGCCAGCAGTCGTAGCGGGGGAAACAATGAGCAGTTCTTC. This codes for CASSRSGGNNEQFF.